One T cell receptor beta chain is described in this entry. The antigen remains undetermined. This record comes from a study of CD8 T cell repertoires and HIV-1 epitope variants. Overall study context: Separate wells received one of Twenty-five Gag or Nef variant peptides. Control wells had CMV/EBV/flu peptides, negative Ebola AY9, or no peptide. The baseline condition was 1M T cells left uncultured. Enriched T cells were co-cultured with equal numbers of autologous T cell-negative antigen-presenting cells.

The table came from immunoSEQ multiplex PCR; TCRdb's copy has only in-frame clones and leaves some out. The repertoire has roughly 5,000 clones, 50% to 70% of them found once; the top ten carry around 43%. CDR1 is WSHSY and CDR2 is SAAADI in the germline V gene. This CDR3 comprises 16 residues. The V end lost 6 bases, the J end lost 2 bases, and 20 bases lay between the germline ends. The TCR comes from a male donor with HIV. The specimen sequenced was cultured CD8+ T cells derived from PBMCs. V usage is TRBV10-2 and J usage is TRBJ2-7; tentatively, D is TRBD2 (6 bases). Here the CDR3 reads CASRGGWGKGTYEQYF. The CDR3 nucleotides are TGCGCCAGCAGGGGGGGATGGGGCAAGGGTACCTACGAGCAGTACTTC.